Sequencing of this T cell receptor (beta chain) was carried out in a study of chemoradiotherapy in HPV16-positive cancers. Study-wide findings and caveats: Functional assays defining HPV-specific T cells used only two HPV16-positive patients. For HPV16-positive patients, expanding HPV-responsive T cells associated with longer recurrence-free survival. Candidate HPV-specific clones and E7-related TCR motifs grew in tumor during treatment.

Sequencing used immunoSEQ multiplex PCR; TCRdb keeps in-frame clones, though not all of them. This repertoire shows about 6,600 clones, roughly four fifths found once; its top ten account for more than 6.5%. On this clone: The antigen remains undetermined.

The TCR comes from a human donor with HPV-associated anogenital cancer. Sequences were derived from tumor tissue, sampled from a patient who underwent chemoradiotherapy.

This CDR3 reads CASSEYRLSEQFF. DNA for the CDR3: TGTGCCAGCAGTGAATATAGGCTAAGTGAGCAGTTCTTC. The rearrangement uses TRBV2 and TRBJ2-1; D is unresolved. V lost 2 bases and J lost 9, with 11 bases in between. The CDR3 contains 13 residues. The germline V gene encodes CDR1 SNHLY and CDR2 FYNNEI.